This is a list of T cell receptor beta chains from one sample in a study of T-cell memory formation after mild COVID-19. One entry per CDR3 protein, called by TCRdb with MiXCR from the 5' RACE reads. Here the sample spans about 260,000 distinct CDR3 sequences, roughly 8.2% being singletons. Sequences were obtained from PBMCs or a T cell subset sorted from them (not recorded which). All receptors derive from a man aged 18 to 35 who had mild COVID-19 (a few samples of this study predate the infection). Cell type and time point are not known. Both conserved end residues are part of each CDR3.

cdr3_length: 14; v_call: TRBV5-6; j_call: TRBJ1-5; cdr3_aa: CASSRDRGTGTQHF
cdr3_length: 16; v_call: TRBV5-1; j_call: TRBJ2-3; cdr3_aa: CASSRASGVSTDTQYF
cdr3_length: 13; v_call: TRBV18; j_call: TRBJ1-5; cdr3_aa: CASSLISNQPQHF
cdr3_length: 16; v_call: TRBV7-9; j_call: TRBJ2-1; cdr3_aa: CASSHRPDSSYNEQFF
cdr3_length: 16; v_call: TRBV3-1; j_call: TRBJ2-5; cdr3_aa: CASSQEARGGEETQYF
cdr3_length: 12; v_call: TRBV7-2; j_call: TRBJ1-2; cdr3_aa: CASSLFRDGYTF
cdr3_length: 13; v_call: TRBV24-1; j_call: TRBJ1-1; cdr3_aa: CATSQGARTEAFF
cdr3_length: 12; v_call: TRBV6-5; j_call: TRBJ2-1; cdr3_aa: CASSSGGNEQFF
cdr3_length: 14; v_call: TRBV5-1; j_call: TRBJ1-4; cdr3_aa: CASSLQASNEKLFF
cdr3_length: 14; v_call: TRBV5-5; j_call: TRBJ1-1; cdr3_aa: CASSLRLLNTEAFF
cdr3_length: 14; v_call: TRBV7-2; j_call: TRBJ2-5; cdr3_aa: CASSLAGTQETQYF
cdr3_length: 14; v_call: TRBV14; j_call: TRBJ2-1; cdr3_aa: CASSQTGRYNEQFF
cdr3_length: 13; v_call: TRBV5-1; j_call: TRBJ1-5; cdr3_aa: CASSLDQNQPQHF
cdr3_length: 11; v_call: TRBV5-1; j_call: TRBJ1-1; cdr3_aa: CASSGNTEAFF
cdr3_length: 16; v_call: TRBV28; j_call: TRBJ1-1; cdr3_aa: CASSSPGGAMNTEAFF
cdr3_length: 14; v_call: TRBV4-1; j_call: TRBJ1-1; cdr3_aa: CASSPTGWDTEAFF